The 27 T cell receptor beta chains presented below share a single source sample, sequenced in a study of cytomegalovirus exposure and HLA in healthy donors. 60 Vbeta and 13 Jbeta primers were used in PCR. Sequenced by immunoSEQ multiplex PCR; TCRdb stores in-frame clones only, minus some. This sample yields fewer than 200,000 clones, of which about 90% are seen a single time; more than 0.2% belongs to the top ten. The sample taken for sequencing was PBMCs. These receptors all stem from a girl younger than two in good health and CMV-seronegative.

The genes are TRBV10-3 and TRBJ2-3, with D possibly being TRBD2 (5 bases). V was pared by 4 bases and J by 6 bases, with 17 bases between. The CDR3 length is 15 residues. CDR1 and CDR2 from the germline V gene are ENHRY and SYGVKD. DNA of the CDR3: TGTGCCATCAGTGGGACCGCGGGTCTGGGGGATACGCAGTATTTT. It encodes CAISGTAGLGDTQYF.

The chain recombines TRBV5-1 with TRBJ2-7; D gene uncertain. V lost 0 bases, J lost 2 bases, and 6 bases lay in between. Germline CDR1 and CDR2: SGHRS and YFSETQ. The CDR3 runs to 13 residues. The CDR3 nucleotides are TGCGCCAGCAGCTTGGTTGGCCCCTACGAGCAGTACTTC. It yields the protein CASSLVGPYEQYF.

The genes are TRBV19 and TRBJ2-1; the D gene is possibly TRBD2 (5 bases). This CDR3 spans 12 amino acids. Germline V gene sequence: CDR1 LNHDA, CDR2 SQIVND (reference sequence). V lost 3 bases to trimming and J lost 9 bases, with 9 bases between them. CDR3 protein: CASSILAGEQFF. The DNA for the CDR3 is TGTGCCAGTAGTATTCTGGCGGGTGAGCAGTTCTTC.

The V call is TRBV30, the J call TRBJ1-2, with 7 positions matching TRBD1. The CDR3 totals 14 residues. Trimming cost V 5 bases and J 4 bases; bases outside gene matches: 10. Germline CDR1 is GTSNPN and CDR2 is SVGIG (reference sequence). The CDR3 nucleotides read TGTGCCTGGGGGACCGGGACAGATCTCTATGGCTACACCTTC. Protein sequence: CAWGTGTDLYGYTF.

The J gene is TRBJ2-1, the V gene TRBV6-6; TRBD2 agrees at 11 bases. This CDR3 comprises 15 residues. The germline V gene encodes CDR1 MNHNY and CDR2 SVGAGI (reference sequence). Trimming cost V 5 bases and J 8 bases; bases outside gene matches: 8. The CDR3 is CASSDIAGGSDEQFF. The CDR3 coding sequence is TGTGCCAGCAGTGATATAGCGGGGGGGTCCGATGAGCAGTTCTTC.

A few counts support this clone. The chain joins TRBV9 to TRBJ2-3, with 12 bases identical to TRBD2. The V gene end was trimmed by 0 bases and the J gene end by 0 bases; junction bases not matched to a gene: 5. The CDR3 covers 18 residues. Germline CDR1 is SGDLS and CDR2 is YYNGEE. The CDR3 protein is CASSVGTSGTASTDTQYF. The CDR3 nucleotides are TGTGCCAGCAGCGTAGGGACTAGCGGGACGGCTAGCACAGATACGCAGTATTTT.

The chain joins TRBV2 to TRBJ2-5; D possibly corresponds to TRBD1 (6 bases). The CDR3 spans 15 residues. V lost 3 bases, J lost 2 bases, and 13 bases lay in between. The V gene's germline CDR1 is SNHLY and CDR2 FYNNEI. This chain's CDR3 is CASSDRGGPQETQYF. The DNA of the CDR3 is TGTGCCAGCAGTGACAGGGGCGGCCCTCAAGAGACCCAGTACTTC. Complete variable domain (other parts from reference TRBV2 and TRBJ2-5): EPEVTQTPSHQVTQMGQEVILRCVPISNHLYFYWYRQILGQKVEFLVSFYNNEISEKSEIFDDQFSVERPDGSNFTLKIRSTKLEDSAMYFCASSDRGGPQETQYFGPGTRLLVL.

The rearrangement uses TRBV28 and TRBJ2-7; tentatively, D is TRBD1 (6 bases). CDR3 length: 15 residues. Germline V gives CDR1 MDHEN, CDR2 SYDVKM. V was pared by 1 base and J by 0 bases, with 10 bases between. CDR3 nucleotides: TGTGCCAGCAGTTTATACAGGGAGCGCTCCTACGAGCAGTACTTC. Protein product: CASSLYRERSYEQYF.

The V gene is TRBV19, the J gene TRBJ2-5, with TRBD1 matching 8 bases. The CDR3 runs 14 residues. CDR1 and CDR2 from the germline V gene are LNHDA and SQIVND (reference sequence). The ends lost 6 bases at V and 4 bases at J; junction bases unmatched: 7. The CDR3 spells CASRRQGQGETQYF. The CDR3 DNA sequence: TGTGCCAGTAGAAGACAGGGGCAGGGAGAGACCCAGTACTTC.

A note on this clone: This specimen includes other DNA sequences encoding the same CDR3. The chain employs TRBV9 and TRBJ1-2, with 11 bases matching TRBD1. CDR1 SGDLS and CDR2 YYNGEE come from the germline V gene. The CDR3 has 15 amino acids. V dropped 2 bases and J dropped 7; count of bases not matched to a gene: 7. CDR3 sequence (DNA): TGTGCCAGCAGCGTTAGGACAGGGGGCGCGAGTGGCTACACCTTC. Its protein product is CASSVRTGGASGYTF.

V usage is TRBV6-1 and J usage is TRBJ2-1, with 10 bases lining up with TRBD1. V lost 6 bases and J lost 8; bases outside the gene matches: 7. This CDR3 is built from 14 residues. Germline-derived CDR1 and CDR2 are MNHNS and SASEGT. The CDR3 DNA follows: TGTGCCAGCAGGCCGACAGGGGGCGTCTATGAGCAGTTCTTC. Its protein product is CASRPTGGVYEQFF.

The CDR3 here is CASRREEGYNEQFF. CDR3 nucleotides: TGTGCCAGCCGGCGGGAGGAAGGTTACAATGAGCAGTTCTTC. V usage is TRBV5-4 and J usage is TRBJ2-1; 8 bases are a match to TRBD2. There are 14 residues in the CDR3. The V gene's germline CDR1 is SGHNT and CDR2 YYREEE (reference sequence). V lost 7 bases and J lost 4; bases outside the gene matches: 7.

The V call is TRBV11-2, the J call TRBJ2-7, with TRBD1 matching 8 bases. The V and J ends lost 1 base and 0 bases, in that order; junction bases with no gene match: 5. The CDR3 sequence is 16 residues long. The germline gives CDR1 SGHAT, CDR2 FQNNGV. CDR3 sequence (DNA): TGTGCCAGCAGCTTAGCACTCGGGACAGGCTCCTACGAGCAGTACTTC. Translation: CASSLALGTGSYEQYF.

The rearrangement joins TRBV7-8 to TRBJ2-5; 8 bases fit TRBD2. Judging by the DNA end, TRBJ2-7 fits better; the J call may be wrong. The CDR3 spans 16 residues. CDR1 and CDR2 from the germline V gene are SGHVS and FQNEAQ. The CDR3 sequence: CASSLGPGLGTYEQYF. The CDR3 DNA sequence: TGTGCCAGCAGCTTAGGGCCGGGACTAGGAACGTACGAGCAGTACTTC.

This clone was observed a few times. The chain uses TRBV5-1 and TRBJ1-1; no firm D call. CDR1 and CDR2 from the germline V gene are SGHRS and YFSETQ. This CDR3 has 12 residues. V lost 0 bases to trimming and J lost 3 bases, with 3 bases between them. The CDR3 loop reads CASSLGDTEAFF. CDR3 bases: TGCGCCAGCAGCTTGGGAGACACTGAAGCTTTCTTT.

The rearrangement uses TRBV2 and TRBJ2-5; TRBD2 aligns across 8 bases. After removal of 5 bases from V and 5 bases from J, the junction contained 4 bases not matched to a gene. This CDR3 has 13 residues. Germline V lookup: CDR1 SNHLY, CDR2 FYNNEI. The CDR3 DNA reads TGTGCCAGCAGTCGGGGGGGCCGGGAGACCCAGTACTTC. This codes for CASSRGGRETQYF.

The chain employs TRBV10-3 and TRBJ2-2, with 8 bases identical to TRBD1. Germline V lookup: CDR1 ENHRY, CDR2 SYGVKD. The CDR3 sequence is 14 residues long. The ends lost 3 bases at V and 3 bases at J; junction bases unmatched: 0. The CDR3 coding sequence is TGTGCCATCAGTGACAGGGGGCACACCGGGGAGCTGTTTTTT. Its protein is CAISDRGHTGELFF.

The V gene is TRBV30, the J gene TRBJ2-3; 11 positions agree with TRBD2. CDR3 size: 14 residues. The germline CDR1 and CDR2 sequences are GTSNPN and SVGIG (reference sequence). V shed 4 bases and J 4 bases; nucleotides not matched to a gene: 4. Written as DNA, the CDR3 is TGTGCCTGGATACTAGCGGGAGCCTCAGATACGCAGTATTTT. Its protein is CAWILAGASDTQYF.

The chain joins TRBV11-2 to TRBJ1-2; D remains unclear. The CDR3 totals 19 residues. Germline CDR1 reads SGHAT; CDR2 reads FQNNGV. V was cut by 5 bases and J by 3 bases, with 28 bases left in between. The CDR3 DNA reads TGTGCCAGCAGCCCGTATGGTGGGCTGGAACAACAGCGGGACTATGGCTACACCTTC. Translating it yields CASSPYGGLEQQRDYGYTF.

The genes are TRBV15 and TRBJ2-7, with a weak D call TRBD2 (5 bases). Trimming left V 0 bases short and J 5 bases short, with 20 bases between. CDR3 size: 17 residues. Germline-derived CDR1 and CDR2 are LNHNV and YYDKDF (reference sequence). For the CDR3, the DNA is TGTGCCACCAGCAGAGAGGCTAGCCCGCTAGGCCGTGACGAGCAGTACTTC. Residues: CATSREASPLGRDEQYF.

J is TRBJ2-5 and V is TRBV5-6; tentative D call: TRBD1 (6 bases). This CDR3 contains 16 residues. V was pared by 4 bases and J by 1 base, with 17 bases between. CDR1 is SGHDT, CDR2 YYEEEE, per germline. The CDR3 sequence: CASSPAGQPSQETQYF. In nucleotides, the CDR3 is TGTGCCAGCAGCCCGGCCGGACAGCCCTCCCAAGAGACCCAGTACTTC.

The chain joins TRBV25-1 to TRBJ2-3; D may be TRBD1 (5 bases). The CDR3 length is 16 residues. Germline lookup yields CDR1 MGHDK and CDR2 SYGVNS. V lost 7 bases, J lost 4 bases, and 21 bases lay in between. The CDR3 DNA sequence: TGTGCCAGCACCGAAGACGTAGGGCAGGGCGCAGATACGCAGTATTTT. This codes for CASTEDVGQGADTQYF.

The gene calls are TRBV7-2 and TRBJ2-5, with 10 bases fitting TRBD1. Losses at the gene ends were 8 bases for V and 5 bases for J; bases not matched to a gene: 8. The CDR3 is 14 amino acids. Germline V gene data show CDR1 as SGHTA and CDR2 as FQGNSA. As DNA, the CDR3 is TGTGCCAGCGGGCTGGGACAGGGGCGGGAGACCCAGTACTTC. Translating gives CASGLGQGRETQYF.

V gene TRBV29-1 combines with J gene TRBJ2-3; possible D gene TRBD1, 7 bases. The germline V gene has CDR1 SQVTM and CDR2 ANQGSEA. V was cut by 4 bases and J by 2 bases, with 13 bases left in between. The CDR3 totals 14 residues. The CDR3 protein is CSVGAGQNTDTQYF. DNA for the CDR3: TGCAGCGTTGGGGCGGGACAGAACACAGATACGCAGTATTTT.

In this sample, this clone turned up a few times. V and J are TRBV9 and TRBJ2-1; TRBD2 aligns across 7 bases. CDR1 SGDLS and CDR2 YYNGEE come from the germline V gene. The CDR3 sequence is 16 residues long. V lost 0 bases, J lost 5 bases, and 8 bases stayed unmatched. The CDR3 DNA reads TGTGCCAGCAGCGTAGGGGGCCTAGCGGCCAACAATGAGCAGTTCTTC. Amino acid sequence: CASSVGGLAANNEQFF.

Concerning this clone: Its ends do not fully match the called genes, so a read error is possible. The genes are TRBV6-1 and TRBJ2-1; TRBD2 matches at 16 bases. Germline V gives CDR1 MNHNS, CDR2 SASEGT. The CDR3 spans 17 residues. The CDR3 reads CACSEIGTSGRADEQFF. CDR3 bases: TGTGCCTGCAGTGAAATCGGGACTAGCGGGAGGGCCGATGAGCAGTTCTTC.

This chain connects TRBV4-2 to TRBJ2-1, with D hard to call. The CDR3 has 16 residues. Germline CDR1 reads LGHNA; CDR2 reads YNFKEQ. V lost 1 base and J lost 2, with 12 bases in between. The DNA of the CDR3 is TGTGCCAGCAGCCAAGCTGGCAAACACCCCTACAATGAGCAGTTCTTC. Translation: CASSQAGKHPYNEQFF.